Following are 14 T cell receptor beta chains from one sample sequenced in a study of shared clonotypes between healthy human individuals. Sequencing was performed with immunoSEQ multiplex PCR; in TCRdb, only in-frame clones are kept and a portion is missing. The sample records roughly 1,500,000 clones, 98% being singletons. The sequencing sample was made of naive CD4+ T cells sorted from blood. Regarding subset: CD45RA+ positively selected. The receptors stem from a man aged 25-45 years in good health.

V gene TRBV7-8 combines with J gene TRBJ1-1, with a possible D match to TRBD1 (5 bases). The CDR3 is made up of 16 amino acids. The germline V gene has CDR1 SGHVS and CDR2 FQNEAQ. Deletions cut 5 bases from V and 11 bases from J, with 27 bases between. This CDR3 is CASSQGAVRGPGLAFF. The CDR3 DNA reads as TGTGCCAGCAGCCAAGGGGCAGTAAGGGGACCCGGGCTCGCTTTCTTT. Supplemented by reference TRBV7-8 and TRBJ1-1, the full variable domain reads GAGVSQSPRYKVAKRGQDVALRCDPISGHVSLFWYQQALGQGPEFLTYFQNEAQLDKSGLPSDRFFAERPEGSVSTLKIQRTQQEDSAVYLCASSQGAVRGPGLAFFGQGTRLTVV.

The J gene is TRBJ2-3, the V gene TRBV27; D is uncertain. V was pared by 3 bases and J by 5 bases, with 21 bases between. The CDR3 extends over 17 amino acids. Germline values: CDR1 MNHEY, CDR2 SMNVEV (reference sequence). CDR3 sequence: CASSFSVGYDGKDTQYF. In DNA, the CDR3 is TGTGCCAGCAGTTTTTCCGTCGGCTATGACGGCAAAGATACGCAGTATTTT.

The chain has TRBV25-1 and TRBJ2-1; 11 nucleotides match TRBD2. CDR1 MGHDK and CDR2 SYGVNS come from the germline V gene. J lost 4 bases, V lost 4 bases, and 6 bases had no gene match. This CDR3 spans 16 amino acids. CDR3 in DNA: TGTGCCAGCAGTGTACCGGGACTAGCGGATTACAATGAGCAGTTCTTC. Translation gives CASSVPGLADYNEQFF.

The chain employs TRBV30 and TRBJ1-2; D not certain. The V and J ends lost 3 bases and 8 bases respectively, with 16 bases between them. From germline, CDR1 is GTSNPN and CDR2 SVGIG (reference sequence). CDR3 length: 13 residues. The CDR3 sequence: CAWSDGPKIGYTF. The CDR3 nucleotides read TGTGCCTGGAGCGATGGACCGAAGATAGGCTACACCTTC.

The chain uses TRBV5-4 and TRBJ2-1, with TRBD2 identical over 13 bases. Germline CDR1 reads SGHNT; CDR2 reads YYREEE (reference sequence). The CDR3 has 15 amino acids. Unmatched junction bases numbered 2, after V lost 4 bases and J lost 4 bases. This chain's CDR3 is CASSKTSGGYNEQFF. CDR3 nucleotides: TGTGCCAGCAGCAAGACTAGCGGGGGGTACAATGAGCAGTTCTTC.

J is TRBJ2-7 and V is TRBV16; TRBD2 agrees at 11 bases. The J segment lost 3 bases and the V segment lost 3 bases, leaving 4 bases of the junction unmatched. Germline V CDR1 and CDR2: KGHSY, FQNENV. This CDR3 is built from 15 residues. The CDR3 bases are TGTGCCAGCAGCCACACTAGCGGGAGTATCTACGAGCAGTACTTC. Translating it yields CASSHTSGSIYEQYF.

V usage is TRBV7-9 and J usage is TRBJ2-7; 12 bases align to TRBD1. Germline V gene lookup returns CDR1 SEHNR and CDR2 FQNEAQ (reference sequence). The V gene end was trimmed by 1 base and the J gene end by 6 bases; junction bases not matched to a gene: 10. The CDR3 has 17 residues. The CDR3 is CASSLDSPGQGAREQYF. DNA of the CDR3: TGTGCCAGCAGCTTAGATTCCCCGGGACAGGGGGCGCGCGAGCAGTACTTC.

The V and J genes are TRBV5-6 and TRBJ1-5; D is unclear. Trimming took 2 bases from V and 5 from J, leaving 14 bases between them. In germline, CDR1 is SGHDT, CDR2 YYEEEE. The CDR3 contains 15 residues. The CDR3 is CASSLGGWIHQPQHF. In DNA form, the CDR3 reads TGTGCCAGCAGCTTAGGTGGATGGATCCATCAGCCCCAGCATTTT.

The chain links TRBV18 to TRBJ1-2; possibly TRBD1 for D (5 bases). Trimming took off 3 bases at V and 3 bases at J, with 8 bases between the two ends. Germline values: CDR1 KGHSH, CDR2 LQKENI. The CDR3 extends over 13 amino acids. CDR3 sequence (DNA): TGTGCCAGCTCACCGGACACTTACTATGGCTACACCTTC. Translated: CASSPDTYYGYTF.

Comment on this clone: The same CDR3 can be traced to other DNA sequences in this sample. This chain uses TRBV18 with TRBJ2-2; D may correspond to TRBD1 or TRBD2 (6 bases each). V lost 2 bases, J lost 5 bases, and 12 bases lay in between. The V gene's germline CDR1 is KGHSH and CDR2 LQKENI. The CDR3 runs to 15 residues. CDR3 residues: CASSPTGGNTGELFF. The CDR3 nucleotides read TGTGCCAGCTCACCAACCGGGGGCAATACCGGGGAGCTGTTTTTT.

This chain joins TRBV20-1 and TRBJ2-1, with 8 bases aligning to TRBD2. The germline gives CDR1 DFQATT, CDR2 SNEGSKA (reference sequence). J gave up 14 bases and V 6 bases, and 9 bases lay outside the gene matches. The CDR3 covers 11 residues. Written as DNA, the CDR3 is TGCAGTGCAACGAGCGGGAGTCAAAAGTTCTTC. This encodes CSATSGSQKFF.

The chain joins TRBV20-1 to TRBJ1-2; D gene unclear. The CDR3 spans 10 residues. Germline-derived CDR1 and CDR2 are DFQATT and SNEGSKA (reference sequence). The CDR3 bases are TGCAGCCCTACGGGCTATGGCTACACCTTC. Translating it yields CSPTGYGYTF.

In this sample, this clone turned up once. V is TRBV5-1 and J is TRBJ2-1; possibly TRBD1 for D (6 bases). V lost 0 bases, J lost 0 bases, and 10 bases lay in between. This CDR3 has 16 amino acids. Germline V gives CDR1 SGHRS, CDR2 YFSETQ. CDR3 amino acids: CASSLEGGSSYNEQFF. CDR3 DNA: TGCGCCAGCAGCTTGGAAGGGGGTAGCTCCTACAATGAGCAGTTCTTC.

V gene TRBV14 combines with J gene TRBJ2-3; 7 bases align to TRBD2. In germline, CDR1 is SGHDN, CDR2 FVKESK. The CDR3 is made up of 16 amino acids. Trimming removed 0 bases from V and 1 base from J; junction bases left unmatched: 4. This chain's CDR3 is CASSQDLLAGTDTQYF. The CDR3 region has the DNA TGTGCCAGCAGCCAAGATTTGCTAGCGGGCACAGATACGCAGTATTTT.